Below are 17 T cell receptor beta chains sequenced from a single sample in a study of CD8 T cells in ankylosing spondylitis. One entry per CDR3 protein, called by TCRdb with MiXCR from the 5' RACE reads. The sample lists hundreds of thousands of distinct CDR3 sequences; roughly 20% were seen once. The material sequenced was blood, either unsorted or a sorted T cell fraction (not recorded which). Every receptor here comes from a male donor with ankylosing spondylitis or in good health (not recorded which).

This clonotype was found a few times. The V and J genes are TRBV5-1 and TRBJ2-3, with D perhaps matching TRBD2 (7 bases). This CDR3 is 14 amino acids long. CDR1 is SGHRS, CDR2 YFSETQ, per germline. V shed 6 bases and J shed 5 bases, with 16 bases lying between them. For the CDR3, the DNA is TGCGCCAGCATCGCCGCGGGGGCCGGAGATACGCAGTATTTT. It translates to CASIAAGAGDTQYF.

The rearrangement joins TRBV7-3 to TRBJ2-5; 9 bases align to TRBD1. Per germline, CDR1 SGHTA and CDR2 FQGTGA. Trimming removed 0 bases from V and 2 bases from J; junction bases left unmatched: 7. The CDR3 runs to 17 residues. The DNA for the CDR3 is TGTGCCAGCAGCTTAACGGGACAGGGAGCCATTCAAGAGACCCAGTACTTC. The encoded protein is CASSLTGQGAIQETQYF.

This clonotype was counted ten times or more. The J gene is TRBJ2-3, the V gene TRBV12-3 or TRBV12-4; the match to TRBD2 covers 7 bases. This CDR3 has 14 residues. V was clipped by 6 bases and J by 3 bases; unmatched bases: 6. CDR3 nucleotide sequence: TGTGCCAGCAGGCTGAGCGGGGAAACAGATACGCAGTATTTT. It encodes CASRLSGETDTQYF.

The chain couples TRBV12-3 or TRBV12-4 to TRBJ1-3; 9 positions agree with TRBD1. Losses at the gene ends were 6 bases for V and 0 bases for J; bases not matched to a gene: 6. This CDR3 has 16 amino acids. CDR3 in amino acids: CASRAGQGHSGNTIYF. CDR3 sequence (DNA): TGTGCCAGCAGGGCGGGACAGGGACACTCTGGAAACACCATATATTTT.

This chain links TRBV10-3 with TRBJ2-7, with 15 nucleotides matching TRBD2. The CDR3 covers 15 residues. Losses at the gene ends were 3 bases for V and 4 bases for J; bases not matched to a gene: 1. CDR1 is ENHRY, CDR2 SYGVKD, per germline. CDR3 sequence reads: CAISDGLAGGYEQYV. CDR3 sequence (DNA): TGTGCCATCAGTGACGGACTAGCGGGAGGGTACGAGCAGTACGTC.

This clonotype was detected ten times or more. CDR3 in DNA: TGTGCCAGCAGTGTCGGAGTCAATGAGCAGTTCTTC. Amino acids: CASSVGVNEQFF. The chain recombines TRBV12-3 or TRBV12-4 with TRBJ2-1; D is undetermined. V was trimmed by 5 bases and J by 6 bases, leaving 8 bases between them. The CDR3 totals 12 residues.

This clonotype came up a few times. J is TRBJ2-2 and V is TRBV28; tentatively, D is TRBD1 (6 bases). Trimming shortened V by 5 bases and J by 6 bases, and 13 bases separated the two germline ends. This CDR3 has 14 residues. Germline values: CDR1 MDHEN, CDR2 SYDVKM. CDR3 protein: CASSISTGSGELFF. CDR3 sequence (DNA): TGTGCCAGCAGTATTTCCACAGGGTCCGGGGAGCTGTTTTTT.

The rearrangement joins TRBV9 to TRBJ2-5, with TRBD2 identical over 10 bases. V lost 4 bases, J lost 1 base, and 7 bases stayed unmatched. This CDR3 contains 16 residues. The germline gives CDR1 SGDLS, CDR2 YYNGEE. CDR3 nucleotides: TGTGCCAGCAGCCTCAACTTAGCGGGAGGCCAAGAGACCCAGTACTTC. It translates to CASSLNLAGGQETQYF.

In its sample, this clonotype was seen a few times. J is TRBJ1-5 and V is TRBV30; no definite D call. V was clipped by 0 bases and J by 2 bases, with 8 bases between them. The CDR3 has 14 residues. Germline lookup yields CDR1 GTSNPN and CDR2 SVGIG (reference sequence). The CDR3 nucleotides read TGTGCCTGGAGTGTAGGTATAGGCAATCAGCCCCAGCATTTT. Translation: CAWSVGIGNQPQHF.

This clonotype has at least ten counts. The chain recombines TRBV10-3 with TRBJ2-1, with 10 bases fitting TRBD2. The V gene end was trimmed by 0 bases and the J gene end by 9 bases; junction bases not matched to a gene: 5. The CDR3 loop spans 15 amino acids. Germline loops: CDR1 ENHRY, CDR2 SYGVKD. CDR3 sequence (DNA): TGTGCCATCAGTGAGTCGAGGCTAGCGGGAGCTGAGCAGTTCTTC. Its translation is CAISESRLAGAEQFF.

This clonotype has more than one count but fewer than ten. The chain links TRBV7-3 to TRBJ2-1; no definite D call. Germline lookup yields CDR1 SGHTA and CDR2 FQGTGA. This CDR3 is 15 amino acids long. The V end lost 5 bases, the J end lost 0 bases, and 11 bases lay between the germline ends. DNA for the CDR3: TGTGCCAGCAGCCCCGACATGGGCTCCTACAATGAGCAGTTCTTC. This encodes CASSPDMGSYNEQFF.

The CDR3 DNA sequence: TGCAGTGCTAGAGGTGGACAGGGGCTATCCAACTATGGCTACACCTTC. Translating it yields CSARGGQGLSNYGYTF. The chain is built from TRBV20-1 and TRBJ1-2, with 9 bases matching TRBD1. The ends lost 1 base at V and 2 bases at J; junction bases unmatched: 8. This CDR3 spans 16 amino acids. Per germline, CDR1 DFQATT and CDR2 SNEGSKA (reference sequence).

This clonotype came up many times. CDR3 in DNA: TGTGCCAGCAGCAACCAGGGAGTCAAGGGCGCTGGCTACACCTTC. Translation: CASSNQGVKGAGYTF. The V and J genes are TRBV6-1 and TRBJ1-2; D may be TRBD1 (5 bases). The V and J ends lost 6 bases and 7 bases respectively, with 21 bases between them. Germline CDR1 reads MNHNS; CDR2 reads SASEGT. The CDR3 sequence is 15 residues long.

This clonotype showed up just a few times. CDR3 coding DNA: TGTGCCAGCAGCGGGTCCCTCGACAGAGCTAATCAGCCCCAGCATTTT. This codes for CASSGSLDRANQPQHF. The chain couples TRBV3-1 to TRBJ1-5; D perhaps matches TRBD1 (5 bases). The CDR3 spans 16 residues. V lost 5 bases and J 4 bases, leaving 18 bases between the germline ends. Germline CDR1 and CDR2: LGHDT and YNNKEL (reference sequence).

The V and J genes are TRBV28 and TRBJ2-5, with 7 bases identical to TRBD2. Germline V gives CDR1 MDHEN, CDR2 SYDVKM. After removal of 5 bases from V and 0 bases from J, the junction contained 6 bases not matched to a gene. The CDR3 sequence is 15 residues long. The CDR3 reads CASSGASGHQETQYF. CDR3 DNA sequence: TGTGCCAGCAGTGGGGCTAGCGGTCACCAAGAGACCCAGTACTTC.

This clonotype was recorded a few times. The rearrangement uses TRBV20-1 and TRBJ2-3; D ambiguous. Trimming cost V 1 base and J 0 bases, with 8 bases left between them. The length of the CDR3 is 14 residues. The germline V gene encodes CDR1 DFQATT and CDR2 SNEGSKA (reference sequence). The CDR3 DNA sequence: TGCAGTGCTAGAGCGAGAATTAGCACAGATACGCAGTATTTT. The encoded protein is CSARARISTDTQYF.

This clonotype was seen only a few times. The chain uses TRBV5-6 and TRBJ2-1, with TRBD1 matching 9 bases. Germline lookup yields CDR1 SGHDT and CDR2 YYEEEE. V trimming: 6 bases; J trimming: 3 bases; junction bases outside the gene matches: 4. This CDR3 contains 14 residues. The CDR3 sequence is CASNRQGDYNEQFF. The DNA for the CDR3 is TGTGCCAGCAACCGACAGGGGGACTACAATGAGCAGTTCTTC.